One sample yielded the 26 T cell receptor beta chains listed below, sequenced in a study of neurological immune-mediated disorders. MiXCR, run by TCRdb on the 5' RACE reads, gives a single entry per CDR3 protein. The profile shows 20,000 or so distinct CDR3 sequences, over 12% of them singletons. Sequenced: PBMCs. The receptors were sampled from a female donor with HTLV-1-associated myelopathy (HAM/TSP).

This clonotype was detected ten times or more. The genes are TRBV2 and TRBJ2-7; 8 bases map to TRBD1. With 6 bases clipped from V and 7 bases from J, the junction kept 2 bases outside the gene matches. CDR1 is SNHLY, CDR2 FYNNEI, per germline. The CDR3 consists of 11 residues. The CDR3 region has the DNA TGTGCCAGCAGGGACAGGGTTGAGCAGTACTTC. It translates to CASRDRVEQYF.

A remark on this clonotype: A read error may account for a junction end that differs from germline. The chain links TRBV24-1 to TRBJ2-2; D remains ambiguous. Germline V CDR1 and CDR2: KGHDR, SFDVKD. CDR3 length: 14 amino acids. The DNA for the CDR3 is TGTGCCGCCAGTGATTTGTTGGACACCGGGGAGCTGTTTTTT. Amino acids: CAASDLLDTGELFF.

The table lists this clonotype with many counts. The chain couples TRBV3-1 to TRBJ2-1; D gene ambiguous. V was pared by 1 base and J by 0 bases, with 16 bases between. The CDR3 runs 18 residues. The germline V gene encodes CDR1 LGHDT and CDR2 YNNKEL (reference sequence). The CDR3 is CASSQGPPQRSSYNEQFF. The CDR3 coding sequence is TGTGCCAGCAGCCAAGGGCCTCCCCAAAGGAGCTCCTACAATGAGCAGTTCTTC.

V gene TRBV5-6 combines with J gene TRBJ2-5, with TRBD1 as a possible D gene (6 bases). The germline V gene encodes CDR1 SGHDT and CDR2 YYEEEE. The CDR3 is made up of 13 amino acids. Deletions cut 4 bases from V and 5 bases from J, with 12 bases between. The CDR3 coding sequence is TGTGCCAGCAGCCAGACAGGCGGGGAGACCCAGTACTTC. The encoded protein is CASSQTGGETQYF.

This clonotype has ten or more counts. The gene calls are TRBV27 and TRBJ1-1; weak D call: TRBD1 (5 bases). The CDR3 consists of 14 residues. Germline V CDR1 and CDR2: MNHEY, SMNVEV (reference sequence). V gave up 2 bases and J gave up 6 bases, with 13 bases separating them. CDR3 coding DNA: TGTGCCAGCAGTTTACGGCTTTCGGGGGCTGAAGCTTTCTTT. Amino acid sequence: CASSLRLSGAEAFF.

This clonotype is termed medium-sized. V gene TRBV6-2 or TRBV6-3 combines with J gene TRBJ1-1; TRBD1 agrees at 10 bases. V was clipped by 2 bases and J by 0 bases; unmatched bases: 6. Germline CDR1 is MNHEY and CDR2 is SVGEGT. CDR3 size: 17 residues. This chain's CDR3 is CASSYVPGQGMNTEAFF. CDR3 coding DNA: TGTGCCAGCAGTTACGTCCCGGGACAGGGGATGAACACTGAAGCTTTCTTT.

This clonotype appeared many times. This chain uses TRBV5-5 with TRBJ2-6, with D possibly TRBD2 on 7 matching bases. V gave up 4 bases and J gave up 1 base, with 18 bases separating them. The CDR3 length is 18 residues. Looked up from germline, CDR1 is SGHKS and CDR2 is YYEKEE (reference sequence). Written as DNA, the CDR3 is TGTGCCAGCAGCGGGGGGGGGGCACGTTGGTCTGGGGCCAACGTCCTGACTTTC. Amino acid sequence: CASSGGGARWSGANVLTF.

The table lists this clonotype with many counts. The chain is built from TRBV14 and TRBJ2-3; D perhaps matches TRBD2 (5 bases). Germline V gives CDR1 SGHDN, CDR2 FVKESK. Trimming pared 5 bases from V and 5 bases from J, leaving 14 bases between. The CDR3 is 14 residues long. The CDR3: CASSNGRTQDTQYF. CDR3 sequence (DNA): TGTGCCAGCAGCAACGGAAGGACTCAAGATACGCAGTATTTT.

This clonotype was detected many times. V usage is TRBV20-1 and J usage is TRBJ2-1, with 9 nucleotides matching TRBD2. CDR3 size: 18 residues. Germline V gene data show CDR1 as DFQATT and CDR2 as SNEGSKA (reference sequence). Germline trimming cut 0 bases from V and 4 bases from J; bases unmatched to any gene: 13. In DNA form, the CDR3 reads TGCAGTGCTAGAGATCCCGGACGGCTAGCGGGAAGTTACAATGAGCAGTTCTTC. This sequence encodes CSARDPGRLAGSYNEQFF.

This clonotype was seen many times. The chain joins TRBV20-1 to TRBJ2-7; the D is unclear. V was shortened by 1 base and J by 6 bases, with 13 bases between the two germline ends. Germline V CDR1 and CDR2: DFQATT, SNEGSKA (reference sequence). This CDR3 region has 13 residues. This CDR3 reads CSARGEQPTEQYF. CDR3 bases: TGCAGTGCTAGAGGAGAACAGCCAACCGAGCAGTACTTC.

In this sample, this clonotype turned up many times. The genes are TRBV20-1 and TRBJ2-7; 9 nucleotides line up with TRBD1. CDR1 and CDR2 from the germline V gene are DFQATT and SNEGSKA (reference sequence). CDR3 length: 15 residues. The J segment lost 3 bases and the V segment lost 3 bases, leaving 9 bases of the junction unmatched. CDR3 residues: CSASWDRVDGYEQYF. Here the CDR3 DNA reads TGCAGTGCTAGTTGGGACAGGGTAGATGGCTACGAGCAGTACTTC.

This clonotype occurred many times. The V and J genes are TRBV29-1 and TRBJ2-1, with D maybe TRBD2 (7 bases). Trimming stripped 2 bases from V and 3 bases from J, with 11 bases between. Germline-derived CDR1 and CDR2 are SQVTM and ANQGSEA. The length of the CDR3 is 14 residues. This CDR3 reads CSVERGANYNEQFF. Here the CDR3 DNA reads TGCAGCGTTGAACGGGGGGCCAACTACAATGAGCAGTTCTTC.

By share, this clonotype ranks as medium-sized. J is TRBJ2-7 and V is TRBV20-1; D perhaps matches TRBD2 (5 bases). CDR1 is DFQATT and CDR2 is SNEGSKA in the germline V gene (reference sequence). The CDR3 is 11 residues long. Deletions cut 3 bases from V and 5 bases from J, with 8 bases between. CDR3 DNA: TGCAGTGCTAGTGACGGGGACGAGCAGTACTTC. Translating gives CSASDGDEQYF.

This clonotype is medium-sized within its sample. This sequence joins TRBV20-1 and TRBJ2-2, with D uncertain. Germline lookup yields CDR1 DFQATT and CDR2 SNEGSKA (reference sequence). The CDR3 covers 12 residues. The V gene lost 3 bases and the J gene lost 3 bases, with 5 bases spanning the gap. CDR3 nucleotide sequence: TGCAGTGCTAGTTCGGACACCGGGGAGCTGTTTTTT. This sequence encodes CSASSDTGELFF.

In this sample, this clonotype turned up many times. V gene TRBV5-6 combines with J gene TRBJ2-1, with D possibly being TRBD1 (5 bases). V was pared by 0 bases and J by 2 bases, with 6 bases between. Germline loops: CDR1 SGHDT, CDR2 YYEEEE. The CDR3 loop spans 14 amino acids. The chain's CDR3 is CASSLEQAYNEQFF. In DNA, the CDR3 is TGTGCCAGCAGCTTGGAACAGGCCTACAATGAGCAGTTCTTC.

In its sample, this clonotype was seen many times. The chain employs TRBV7-2 and TRBJ2-5; maybe TRBD2 (6 bases). Germline V gives CDR1 SGHTA, CDR2 FQGNSA. The CDR3 extends over 14 amino acids. The ends were cut back, 2 bases at V and 5 bases at J, with 12 bases in the middle. CDR3 nucleotide sequence: TGTGCCAGCAGCTTATGGGGGAGGCAGGAGACCCAGTACTTC. It codes for CASSLWGRQETQYF.

This clonotype was counted ten times or more. This rearrangement joins TRBV28 to TRBJ2-5; possibly TRBD2 for D (7 bases). Between the trimmed V and J ends, which lost 6 bases and 5 bases, there was a span of 22 bases. The CDR3 is 16 amino acids. Germline V lookup: CDR1 MDHEN, CDR2 SYDVKM. CDR3 nucleotide sequence: TGTGCCAGCAGGATACCTGGACTAGGGGGGGGGGAGACCCAGTACTTC. Translated: CASRIPGLGGGETQYF.

This clonotype was observed a few times. Just one base apart from a much larger clone, this may be a read error. The rearrangement joins TRBV7-6 to TRBJ2-7; 7 bases align to TRBD1. The CDR3 contains 17 residues. CDR1 is SGHVS and CDR2 is FNYEAQ in the germline V gene. J lost 3 bases, V lost 5 bases, and 16 bases had no gene match. This chain's CDR3 is CASSQESQGKFFYEQYF. The CDR3 region has the DNA TGTGCCAGCAGCCAAGAGTCACAGGGGAAATTTTTCTACGAGCAGTACTTC.

This clonotype was recorded at least ten times. This chain links TRBV20-1 with TRBJ2-7; maybe TRBD2 (7 bases). The length of the CDR3 is 13 residues. Trimming left V 3 bases short and J 2 bases short, with 11 bases between. CDR1 is DFQATT and CDR2 is SNEGSKA in the germline V gene (reference sequence). The CDR3 here is CSASAGAAYEQYF. The CDR3 DNA reads TGCAGTGCTAGTGCGGGGGCAGCCTACGAGCAGTACTTC.

This clonotype was picked up many times. The CDR3, as DNA: TGTGCCAGCAGCCAAGAGTTTTCCAATGAGCAGTTCTTC. Protein product: CASSQEFSNEQFF. The V call is TRBV3-1, the J call TRBJ2-1; D not resolved. The length of the CDR3 is 13 residues. The V end lost 0 bases, the J end lost 6 bases, and 6 bases lay between the germline ends. Looked up from germline, CDR1 is LGHDT and CDR2 is YNNKEL (reference sequence).

This clonotype was seen repeatedly, ten times or more. This rearrangement joins TRBV7-9 to TRBJ1-2; D possibly corresponds to TRBD1 (6 bases). CDR1 and CDR2 from the germline V gene are SEHNR and FQNEAQ (reference sequence). The CDR3 has 14 amino acids. V was clipped by 5 bases and J by 6 bases, with 16 bases between them. The CDR3 DNA reads TGTGCCAGCAGCCAAATTACAGGGCTCCATGGCTACACCTTC. It is translated as CASSQITGLHGYTF.

This clonotype was counted at least ten times. The gene calls are TRBV5-1 and TRBJ2-4, with TRBD2 matching 9 bases. V lost 1 base to trimming and J lost 7 bases; unmatched junction nucleotides: 6. The CDR3 covers 15 residues. Germline-derived CDR1 and CDR2 are SGHRS and YFSETQ. The CDR3 sequence is CASSLTSGFGNIQYF. The DNA of the CDR3 is TGCGCCAGCAGCTTGACTAGCGGGTTCGGTAACATTCAGTACTTC. Looking up the rest from reference TRBV5-1 and TRBJ2-4 gives the full variable domain: KAGVTQTPRYLIKTRGQQVTLSCSPISGHRSVSWYQQTPGQGLQFLFEYFSETQRNKGNFPGRFSGRQFSNSRSEMNVSTLELGDSALYLCASSLTSGFGNIQYFGAGTRLSVL.

This clonotype was counted between two and nine times. The rearrangement uses TRBV27 and TRBJ1-2; no firm D call. Germline CDR1 is MNHEY and CDR2 is SMNVEV (reference sequence). Trimming removed 3 bases from V and 4 bases from J, with 9 bases in between. This CDR3 is 13 amino acids long. Here the CDR3 reads CASSFFVGYGYTF. The DNA of the CDR3 is TGTGCCAGCAGTTTCTTTGTTGGCTATGGCTACACCTTC.

This clonotype was picked up many times. The chain couples TRBV5-1 to TRBJ2-5; D might be TRBD1 (6 bases). CDR1 is SGHRS and CDR2 is YFSETQ in the germline V gene. CDR3 length: 17 amino acids. The V gene lost 3 bases and the J gene lost 4 bases, with 22 bases spanning the gap. The CDR3 here is CASSSNLNNMGAETQYF. In DNA form, the CDR3 reads TGCGCCAGCAGCTCCAACCTCAACAATATGGGGGCAGAGACCCAGTACTTC.

In its sample, this clonotype was seen many times. The V call is TRBV5-1, the J call TRBJ2-5, with 9 nucleotides matching TRBD1. Germline V gene sequence: CDR1 SGHRS, CDR2 YFSETQ. The V segment lost 4 bases and the J segment 2 bases; nucleotides outside the gene matches: 15. The CDR3 is 18 amino acids. CDR3 in DNA: TGCGCCAGCAGCATGGACAGGGGCCACGCCGATCTACAAGAGACCCAGTACTTC. It is translated as CASSMDRGHADLQETQYF.

This clonotype showed up many times. The CDR3 DNA reads as TGTGCTAGTGGGCCACCGACAGGGGCTGGCACTGAAGCTTTCTTT. Translation gives CASGPPTGAGTEAFF. This chain connects TRBV12-5 to TRBJ1-1; 8 nucleotides align to TRBD1. The CDR3 is 15 residues long. V lost 6 bases to trimming and J lost 4 bases; unmatched junction nucleotides: 10. Germline values: CDR1 LGHNT, CDR2 FRNRAP. Filled out from reference TRBV12-5 and TRBJ1-1, the complete variable domain reads DARVTQTPRHKVTEMGQEVTMRCQPILGHNTVFWYRQTMMQGLELLAYFRNRAPLDDSGMPKDRFSAEMPDATLATLKIQPSEPRDSAVYFCASGPPTGAGTEAFFGQGTRLTVV.